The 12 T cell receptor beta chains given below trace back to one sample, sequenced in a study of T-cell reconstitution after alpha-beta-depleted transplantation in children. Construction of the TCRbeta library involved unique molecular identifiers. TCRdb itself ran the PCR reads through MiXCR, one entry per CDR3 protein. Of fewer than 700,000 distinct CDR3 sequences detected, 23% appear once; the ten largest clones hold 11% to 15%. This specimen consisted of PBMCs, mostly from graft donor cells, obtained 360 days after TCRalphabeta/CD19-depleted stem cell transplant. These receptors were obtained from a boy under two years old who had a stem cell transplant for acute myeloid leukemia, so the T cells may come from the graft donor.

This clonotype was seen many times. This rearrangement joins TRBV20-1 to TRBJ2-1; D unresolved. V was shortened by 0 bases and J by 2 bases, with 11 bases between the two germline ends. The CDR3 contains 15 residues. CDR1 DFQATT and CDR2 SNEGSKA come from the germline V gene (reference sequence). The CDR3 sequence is CSARDAGSTYNEQFF. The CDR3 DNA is TGCAGTGCTAGAGATGCCGGGTCCACCTACAATGAGCAGTTCTTC.

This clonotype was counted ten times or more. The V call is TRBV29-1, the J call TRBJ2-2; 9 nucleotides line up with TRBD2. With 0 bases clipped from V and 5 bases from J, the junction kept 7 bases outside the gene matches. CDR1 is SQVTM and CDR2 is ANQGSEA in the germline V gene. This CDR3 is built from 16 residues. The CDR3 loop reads CSVEDWTSVGTGELFF. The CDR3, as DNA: TGCAGCGTTGAAGATTGGACTAGCGTGGGAACCGGGGAGCTGTTTTTT.

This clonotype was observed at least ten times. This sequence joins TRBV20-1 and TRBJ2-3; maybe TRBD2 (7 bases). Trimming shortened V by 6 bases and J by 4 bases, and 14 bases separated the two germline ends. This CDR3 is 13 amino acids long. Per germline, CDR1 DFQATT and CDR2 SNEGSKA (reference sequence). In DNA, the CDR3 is TGCAGTGCCGAAAGGGGGGGACCAGATACGCAGTATTTT. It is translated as CSAERGGPDTQYF.

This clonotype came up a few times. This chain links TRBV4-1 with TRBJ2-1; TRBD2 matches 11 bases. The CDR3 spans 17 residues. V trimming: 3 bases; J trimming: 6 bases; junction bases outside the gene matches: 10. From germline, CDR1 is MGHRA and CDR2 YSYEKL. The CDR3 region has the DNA TGCGCCAGCAGCCAGACTACCCCGGGACTAGCGGCCAATGAGCAGTTCTTC. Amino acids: CASSQTTPGLAANEQFF.

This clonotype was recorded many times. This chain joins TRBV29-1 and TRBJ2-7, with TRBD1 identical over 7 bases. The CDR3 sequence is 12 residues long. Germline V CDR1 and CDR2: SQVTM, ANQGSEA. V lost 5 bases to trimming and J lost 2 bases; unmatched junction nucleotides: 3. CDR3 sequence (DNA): TGCAGCGTTAGACAGGGTACCTACGAGCAGTACTTC. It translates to CSVRQGTYEQYF.

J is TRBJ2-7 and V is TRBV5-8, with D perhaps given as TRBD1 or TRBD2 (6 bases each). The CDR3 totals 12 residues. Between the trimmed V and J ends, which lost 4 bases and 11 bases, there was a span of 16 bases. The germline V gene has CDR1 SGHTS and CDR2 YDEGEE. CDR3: CASSGGLFWEYV. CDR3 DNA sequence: TGTGCCAGCAGCGGGGGGCTATTCTGGGAGTACGTC.

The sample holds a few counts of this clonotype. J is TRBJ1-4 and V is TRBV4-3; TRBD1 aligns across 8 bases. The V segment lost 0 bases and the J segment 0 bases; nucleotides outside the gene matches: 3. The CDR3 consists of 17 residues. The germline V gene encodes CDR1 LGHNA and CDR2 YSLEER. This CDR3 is CASSQDSQGATNEKLFF. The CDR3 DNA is TGCGCCAGCAGCCAAGATTCACAGGGGGCAACTAATGAAAAACTGTTTTTT.

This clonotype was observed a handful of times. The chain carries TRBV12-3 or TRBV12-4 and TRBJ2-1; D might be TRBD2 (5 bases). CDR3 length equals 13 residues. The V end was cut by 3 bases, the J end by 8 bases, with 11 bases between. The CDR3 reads CASSFQLDHEQFF. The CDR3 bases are TGTGCCAGCAGTTTTCAACTAGATCATGAGCAGTTCTTC.

The CDR3 bases are TGTGCCAGCTCACCATTCGGGACAGCGACTAAAGAGACCCAGTACTTC. Amino acid sequence: CASSPFGTATKETQYF. This sequence joins TRBV18 and TRBJ2-5; 7 bases are a match to TRBD1. Germline assignment: CDR1 KGHSH and CDR2 LQKENI. CDR3 length: 16 residues. Trimming at V came to 2 bases and at J to 3 bases, leaving 9 bases not matched to a gene.

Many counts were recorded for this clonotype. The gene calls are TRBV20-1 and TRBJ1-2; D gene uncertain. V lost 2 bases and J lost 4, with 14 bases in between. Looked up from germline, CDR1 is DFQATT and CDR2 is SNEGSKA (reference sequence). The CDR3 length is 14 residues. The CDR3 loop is CSARQTDLSYGYTF. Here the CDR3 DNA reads TGCAGTGCTAGACAGACGGACCTCTCCTATGGCTACACCTTC.

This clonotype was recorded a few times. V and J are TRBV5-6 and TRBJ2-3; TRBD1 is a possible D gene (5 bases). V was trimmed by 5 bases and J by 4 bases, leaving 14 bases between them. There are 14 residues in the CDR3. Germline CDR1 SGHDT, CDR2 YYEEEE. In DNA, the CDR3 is TGTGCCAGCAGGTGGGGCTTGCGCGCAGATACGCAGTATTTT. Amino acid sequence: CASRWGLRADTQYF.

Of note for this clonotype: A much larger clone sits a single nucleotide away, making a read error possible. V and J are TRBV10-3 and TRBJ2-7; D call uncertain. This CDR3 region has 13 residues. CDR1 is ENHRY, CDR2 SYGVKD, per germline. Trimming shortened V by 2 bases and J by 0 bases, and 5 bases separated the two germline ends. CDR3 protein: CAISEDVSYEQYF. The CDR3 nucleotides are TGTGCCATCAGTGAGGACGTCTCCTACGAGCAGTACTTC.